Below, 27 T cell receptor beta chains from the same sample are listed, as sequenced in a study of cytomegalovirus exposure and HLA in healthy donors (dated by TCRdb to between 2016 and 2019). Preparation of the library involved the immunoSEQ multiplex PCR assay. A mixture of 60 forward primers for TCR Vbeta segments and 13 reverse primers for TCR Jbeta segments was used in the multiplex PCR. Entries here come from immuneACCESS through TCRdb and include only in-frame sequences with V and J called. Some clones fail to appear in such tables; in the studies checked, an unresolved V gene covers under half of the shortfall, and the cause of the remainder is unknown. For this sample there are 270,000 or so clones; 80% to 90% appear just once. The ten largest clones add up to 4% of the sample. Sequences were obtained from PBMCs. The receptors come from a man aged 35-49 years in good health and CMV-seropositive.

The rearrangement uses TRBV6-6 and TRBJ1-4; 8 bases agree with TRBD1. V shed 0 bases, J shed 8 bases, and the junction held 8 bases outside the gene matches. Germline V gene lookup returns CDR1 MNHNY and CDR2 SVGAGI (reference sequence). The CDR3 is 16 amino acids. The CDR3 DNA reads TGTGCCAGCAGTTACTCGGAGGGGACAGGAGGGGAAAAACTGTTTTTT. Protein sequence: CASSYSEGTGGEKLFF.

Worth noting for this clone: Other DNA sequences in the same sample also yield this CDR3. The rearrangement joins TRBV7-8 to TRBJ1-2, with 7 bases identical to TRBD1. The germline V gene has CDR1 SGHVS and CDR2 FQNEAQ. The CDR3 is 13 amino acids. Unmatched junction bases numbered 3, after V lost 5 bases and J lost 3 bases. The CDR3 DNA reads as TGTGCCAGCAGCCTAGACAGGGACTATGGCTACACCTTC. Translating it yields CASSLDRDYGYTF.

This clone came up once. J is TRBJ1-5 and V is TRBV19; D possibly corresponds to TRBD1 (5 bases). The CDR3 contains 16 residues. Germline V gene sequence: CDR1 LNHDA, CDR2 SQIVND (reference sequence). Trimming took off 1 base at V and 6 bases at J, with 16 bases between the two ends. Written as DNA, the CDR3 is TGTGCCAGTAGTATAGTCGCACCCGGGGGTGGTCAGCCCCAGCATTTT. Its protein is CASSIVAPGGGQPQHF.

The genes are TRBV9 and TRBJ1-2; 7 bases are a match to TRBD1. The J segment lost 9 bases and the V segment lost 0 bases, leaving 5 bases of the junction unmatched. This CDR3 has 13 residues. Germline assignment: CDR1 SGDLS and CDR2 YYNGEE. CDR3 residues: CASSVGRGISYTF. In nucleotides, the CDR3 is TGTGCCAGCAGCGTAGGCAGGGGGATCAGCTACACCTTC.

The chain employs TRBV28 and TRBJ1-1; 9 bases map to TRBD1. V lost 6 bases, J lost 0 bases, and 11 bases stayed unmatched. CDR1 and CDR2 (germline): MDHEN, SYDVKM. The CDR3 spans 17 residues. CDR3 residues: CASRIPGQGGVNTEAFF. CDR3 nucleotide sequence: TGTGCCAGCAGGATCCCGGGACAGGGCGGAGTGAACACTGAAGCTTTCTTT.

In its sample, this clone was seen once. The rearrangement joins TRBV19 to TRBJ2-2; D may be TRBD2 (5 bases). Germline-derived CDR1 and CDR2 are LNHDA and SQIVND (reference sequence). The CDR3 is 13 amino acids. The ends were cut back, 5 bases at V and 7 bases at J, with 11 bases in the middle. CDR3 protein: CASSEDLDGELFF. The CDR3 region has the DNA TGTGCCAGTAGTGAGGACTTGGACGGGGAGCTGTTTTTT.

This chain joins TRBV5-4 and TRBJ1-2; TRBD1 matches 8 bases. The germline gives CDR1 SGHNT, CDR2 YYREEE (reference sequence). The CDR3 contains 13 residues. Unmatched junction bases numbered 5, after V lost 0 bases and J lost 10 bases. The CDR3 nucleotides read TGTGCCAGCAGCTTGGGGGGACAGGAGCTCTACACCTTC. Translating gives CASSLGGQELYTF.

The V and J genes are TRBV12-5 and TRBJ2-1; 15 positions match TRBD2. In germline, CDR1 is LGHNT, CDR2 FRNRAP. CDR3 length: 16 amino acids. The V gene end was trimmed by 4 bases and the J gene end by 10 bases; junction bases not matched to a gene: 8. The CDR3 region is CASGSPGLAGGWEQFF. The CDR3 DNA reads as TGTGCTAGTGGTTCCCCGGGACTAGCGGGAGGCTGGGAGCAGTTCTTC.

The chain joins TRBV7-9 to TRBJ1-4; tentative D call: TRBD1 (5 bases). Trimming took 8 bases from V and 2 from J, leaving 12 bases between them. This CDR3 is 14 amino acids long. Germline V gene sequence: CDR1 SEHNR, CDR2 FQNEAQ (reference sequence). The CDR3 DNA reads as TGTGCCAGCGGGGTACGGGGGACTAATGAAAAACTGTTTTTT. This encodes CASGVRGTNEKLFF.

The CDR3 nucleotides read TGCGCCAGCAGCCCCCGGCACAGGGTTGGCACAGATACGCAGTATTTT. It translates to CASSPRHRVGTDTQYF. The chain has TRBV5-1 and TRBJ2-3, with a possible D match to TRBD1 (6 bases). Germline-derived CDR1 and CDR2 are SGHRS and YFSETQ. The germline V and J ends were trimmed by 4 bases and 1 base, with 16 bases remaining between them. This CDR3 has 16 residues.

The chain has TRBV5-6 and TRBJ2-5, with 7 positions matching TRBD1. The CDR3 extends over 16 amino acids. V was clipped by 0 bases and J by 1 base; unmatched bases: 6. CDR1 is SGHDT and CDR2 is YYEEEE in the germline V gene. In DNA form, the CDR3 reads TGTGCCAGCAGCTTGGGACAGGGATGGGTCCAAGAGACCCAGTACTTC. Protein sequence: CASSLGQGWVQETQYF.

The V gene is TRBV5-1, the J gene TRBJ2-6; tentative D call: TRBD1 (6 bases). The V and J ends lost 0 bases and 0 bases respectively, with 10 bases between them. Germline V CDR1 and CDR2: SGHRS, YFSETQ. This CDR3 region has 17 residues. The CDR3 spells CASSLVLTGSGANVLTF. Here the CDR3 DNA reads TGCGCCAGCAGCTTGGTTTTGACAGGCTCTGGGGCCAACGTCCTGACTTTC.

The chain has TRBV5-1 and TRBJ2-1; 14 positions match TRBD2. Germline values: CDR1 SGHRS, CDR2 YFSETQ. The CDR3 length is 19 residues. The V segment lost 3 bases and the J segment 6 bases; nucleotides outside the gene matches: 14. The CDR3 sequence: CASSSRTSGRYKIVNEQFF. The CDR3 region has the DNA TGCGCCAGCAGCTCCCGGACTAGCGGGAGGTATAAAATCGTCAATGAGCAGTTCTTC.

This clone was seen a handful of times. The J gene is TRBJ1-2, the V gene TRBV7-3, with 7 bases identical to TRBD1. CDR1 is SGHTA, CDR2 FQGTGA, per germline. The CDR3 is 14 residues long. The trim removed 5 bases at V and 3 bases at J, leaving 6 bases unmatched. CDR3 amino acids: CASSPQGGDYGYTF. CDR3 sequence (DNA): TGTGCCAGCAGCCCCCAAGGGGGCGACTATGGCTACACCTTC.

V gene TRBV13 combines with J gene TRBJ1-6, with 8 bases lining up with TRBD1. The germline V gene has CDR1 PRHDT and CDR2 FYEKMQ (reference sequence). CDR3 size: 16 residues. V gave up 1 base and J gave up 8 bases; unmatched junction bases: 7. The DNA of the CDR3 is TGTGCCAGCAGCTTAGTAGAGTCACAGGGGGATTCACCCCTCCACTTT. It specifies CASSLVESQGDSPLHF.

The genes are TRBV5-1 and TRBJ2-3; 15 bases fit TRBD2. Germline V lookup: CDR1 SGHRS, CDR2 YFSETQ. The CDR3 is 20 amino acids. V dropped 0 bases and J dropped 0; count of bases not matched to a gene: 8. In nucleotides, the CDR3 is TGCGCCAGCAGCTTGGTGTGGACTAGCGGGAGGGCTCCTAGCACAGATACGCAGTATTTT. This codes for CASSLVWTSGRAPSTDTQYF.

The chain uses TRBV29-1 and TRBJ1-1; the match to TRBD1 covers 9 bases. CDR3 length: 16 residues. CDR1 SQVTM and CDR2 ANQGSEA come from the germline V gene. After removal of 3 bases from V and 4 bases from J, the junction contained 12 bases not matched to a gene. CDR3 region: CSVEGTGSKWGTEAFF. The DNA for the CDR3 is TGCAGCGTTGAGGGGACAGGGTCCAAATGGGGCACTGAAGCTTTCTTT.

This clone was recorded a few times. The gene calls are TRBV6-5 and TRBJ2-7, with 14 bases aligning to TRBD2. Germline loops: CDR1 MNHEY, CDR2 SVGAGI. CDR3 length equals 14 residues. The V and J ends lost 4 bases and 6 bases, in that order; junction bases with no gene match: 2. The CDR3 here is CASSLGLAGVEQYF. CDR3 sequence (DNA): TGTGCCAGCAGTTTGGGACTAGCGGGAGTCGAGCAGTACTTC.

This clone was observed a handful of times. The chain carries TRBV5-1 and TRBJ2-5; 11 bases fit TRBD2. Unmatched junction bases numbered 10, after V lost 4 bases and J lost 2 bases. Germline assignment: CDR1 SGHRS and CDR2 YFSETQ. The CDR3 sequence is 17 residues long. The CDR3 is CASSGPLAGGQQETQYF. DNA of the CDR3: TGCGCCAGCAGCGGACCCCTAGCGGGAGGCCAACAAGAGACCCAGTACTTC.

This chain uses TRBV5-1 with TRBJ2-3; 16 nucleotides agree with TRBD2. Germline V gives CDR1 SGHRS, CDR2 YFSETQ. V shed 4 bases, J shed 4 bases, and the junction held 6 bases outside the gene matches. The CDR3 covers 17 residues. This chain's CDR3 is CASSGGLAGGPSDTQYF. The CDR3 nucleotides read TGCGCCAGCAGCGGGGGACTAGCGGGAGGGCCATCAGATACGCAGTATTTT.

This rearrangement joins TRBV5-4 to TRBJ2-3, with TRBD2 as a possible D gene (5 bases). The CDR3 consists of 14 residues. Germline-derived CDR1 and CDR2 are SGHNT and YYREEE (reference sequence). The V gene lost 4 bases and the J gene lost 6 bases, with 15 bases spanning the gap. The CDR3 DNA reads as TGTGCCAGCAGCCCCTCCTGGGAGAGGGATACGCAGTATTTT. This translates into CASSPSWERDTQYF.

This chain uses TRBV13 with TRBJ2-5; TRBD2 matches at 9 bases. CDR3 length: 16 residues. The trim removed 0 bases at V and 1 base at J, leaving 3 bases unmatched. Per the germline V gene, CDR1 is PRHDT and CDR2 is FYEKMQ (reference sequence). As DNA, the CDR3 is TGTGCCAGCAGCTTAGGGGCTAGCGGGATCCAAGAGACCCAGTACTTC. Amino acid sequence: CASSLGASGIQETQYF.

The rearrangement links TRBV4-1 to TRBJ1-5, with a tentative D call TRBD1 (5 bases). This CDR3 region has 19 residues. V was trimmed by 0 bases and J by 0 bases, leaving 18 bases between them. CDR1 MGHRA and CDR2 YSYEKL come from the germline V gene. In DNA form, the CDR3 reads TGCGCCAGCAGCCAAGATCTTGGACAAGATAAATATAGCAATCAGCCCCAGCATTTT. Translated: CASSQDLGQDKYSNQPQHF.

This chain uses TRBV19 with TRBJ1-1, with TRBD1 as a possible D gene (6 bases). Germline CDR1 reads LNHDA; CDR2 reads SQIVND (reference sequence). The CDR3 covers 13 residues. Trimming stripped 5 bases from V and 4 bases from J, with 11 bases between. The CDR3 protein is CASSWGQGTEAFF. CDR3 nucleotide sequence: TGTGCCAGTAGTTGGGGGCAGGGCACTGAAGCTTTCTTT.

This rearrangement joins TRBV29-1 to TRBJ2-1; 14 bases are a match to TRBD2. This CDR3 contains 16 residues. Germline values: CDR1 SQVTM, CDR2 ANQGSEA. CDR3 sequence reads: CIHNSGLAGEGDEQFF. The DNA of the CDR3 is TGCATCCACAATTCGGGACTAGCGGGAGAAGGCGATGAGCAGTTCTTC.

The rearrangement uses TRBV7-8 and TRBJ2-5; the D gene is possibly TRBD2 (6 bases). Trimming pared 2 bases from V and 2 bases from J, leaving 15 bases between. CDR1 SGHVS and CDR2 FQNEAQ come from the germline V gene. The CDR3 spans 16 residues. The CDR3 here is CASSLKGGAVQETQYF. DNA for the CDR3: TGTGCCAGCAGCTTAAAGGGCGGGGCAGTTCAAGAGACCCAGTACTTC.

The chain employs TRBV28 and TRBJ2-5, with TRBD2 matching over 11 bases. Germline V gene sequence: CDR1 MDHEN, CDR2 SYDVKM. The CDR3 is made up of 15 amino acids. V lost 5 bases, J lost 1 base, and 3 bases stayed unmatched. CDR3: CASSQLAGAQETQYF. CDR3 nucleotides: TGTGCCAGCAGTCAACTAGCGGGAGCCCAAGAGACCCAGTACTTC.